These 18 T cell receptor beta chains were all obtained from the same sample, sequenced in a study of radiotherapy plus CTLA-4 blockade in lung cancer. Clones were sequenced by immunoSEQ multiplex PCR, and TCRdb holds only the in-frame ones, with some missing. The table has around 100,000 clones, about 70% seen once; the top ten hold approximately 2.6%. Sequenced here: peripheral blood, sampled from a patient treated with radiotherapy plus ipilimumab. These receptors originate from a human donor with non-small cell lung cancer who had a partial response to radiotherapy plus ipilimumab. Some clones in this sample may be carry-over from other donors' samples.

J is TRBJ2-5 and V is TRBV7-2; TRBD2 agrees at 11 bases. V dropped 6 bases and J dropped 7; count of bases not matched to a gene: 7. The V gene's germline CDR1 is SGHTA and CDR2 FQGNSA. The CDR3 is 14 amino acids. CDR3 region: CASRYTSGSGTQYF. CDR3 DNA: TGTGCCAGCAGATACACTAGCGGGAGTGGGACCCAGTACTTC.

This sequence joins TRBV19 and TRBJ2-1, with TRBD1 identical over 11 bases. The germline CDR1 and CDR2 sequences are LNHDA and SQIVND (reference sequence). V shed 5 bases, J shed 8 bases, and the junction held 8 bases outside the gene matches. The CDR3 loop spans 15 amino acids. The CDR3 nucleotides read TGTGCCAGTAGTTGGCGGGACAGGGGGATTTATGAGCAGTTCTTC. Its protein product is CASSWRDRGIYEQFF.

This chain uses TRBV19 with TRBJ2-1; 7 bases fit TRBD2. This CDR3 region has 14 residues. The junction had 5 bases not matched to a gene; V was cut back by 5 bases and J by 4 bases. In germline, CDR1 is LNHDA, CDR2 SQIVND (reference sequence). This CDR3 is CASSALAVYNEQFF. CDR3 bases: TGTGCCAGTAGTGCCCTAGCGGTTTACAATGAGCAGTTCTTC. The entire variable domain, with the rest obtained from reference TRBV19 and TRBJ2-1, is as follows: DGGITQSPKYLFRKEGQNVTLSCEQNLNHDAMYWYRQDPGQGLRLIYYSQIVNDFQKGDIAEGYSVSREKKESFPLTVTSAQKNPTAFYLCASSALAVYNEQFFGPGTRLTVL.

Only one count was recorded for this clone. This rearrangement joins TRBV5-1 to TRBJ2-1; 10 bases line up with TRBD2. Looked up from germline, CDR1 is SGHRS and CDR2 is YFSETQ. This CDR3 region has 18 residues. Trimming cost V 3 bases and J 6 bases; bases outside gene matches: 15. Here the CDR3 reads CASSYRVSGTSVRNEQFF. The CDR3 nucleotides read TGCGCCAGCAGCTACAGGGTCTCCGGGACTAGCGTTCGCAATGAGCAGTTCTTC.

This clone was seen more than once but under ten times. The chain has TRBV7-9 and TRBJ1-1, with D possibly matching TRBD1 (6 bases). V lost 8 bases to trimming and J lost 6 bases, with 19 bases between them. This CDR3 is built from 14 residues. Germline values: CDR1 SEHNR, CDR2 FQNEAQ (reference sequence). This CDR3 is CASRDGGTFAEAFF. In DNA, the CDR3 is TGTGCCAGCCGTGATGGGGGCACGTTCGCTGAAGCTTTCTTT.

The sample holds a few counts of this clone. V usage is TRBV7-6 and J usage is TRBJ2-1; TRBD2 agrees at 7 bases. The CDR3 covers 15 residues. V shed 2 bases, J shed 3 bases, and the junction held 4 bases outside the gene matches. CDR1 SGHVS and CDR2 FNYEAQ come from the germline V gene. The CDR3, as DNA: TGTGCCAGCAGCTTATTCGCGGGGGACTACAATGAGCAGTTCTTC. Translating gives CASSLFAGDYNEQFF.

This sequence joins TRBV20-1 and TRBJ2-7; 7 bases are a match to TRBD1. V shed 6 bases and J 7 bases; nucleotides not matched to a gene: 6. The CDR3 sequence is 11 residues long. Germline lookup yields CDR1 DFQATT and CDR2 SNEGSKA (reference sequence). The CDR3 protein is CSAEGAREQYF. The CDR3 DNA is TGCAGTGCCGAGGGGGCCAGGGAGCAGTACTTC.

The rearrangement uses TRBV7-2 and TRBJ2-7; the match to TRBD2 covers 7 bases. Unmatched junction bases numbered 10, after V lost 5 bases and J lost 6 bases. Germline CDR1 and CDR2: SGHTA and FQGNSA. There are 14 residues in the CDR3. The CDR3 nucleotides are TGTGCCAGCAGCCCCCTCGGGGGGATCGGCGAGCAGTACTTC. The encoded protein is CASSPLGGIGEQYF.

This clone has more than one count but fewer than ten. In DNA, the CDR3 is TGTGCCAGCAGCGTACTCAGGGGCTTTGAGCAGTTCTTC. Translated: CASSVLRGFEQFF. J is TRBJ2-1 and V is TRBV2; tentative D call: TRBD1 (6 bases). Trimming took 6 bases from V and 9 from J, leaving 15 bases between them. This CDR3 has 13 residues. CDR1 is SNHLY and CDR2 is FYNNEI in the germline V gene.

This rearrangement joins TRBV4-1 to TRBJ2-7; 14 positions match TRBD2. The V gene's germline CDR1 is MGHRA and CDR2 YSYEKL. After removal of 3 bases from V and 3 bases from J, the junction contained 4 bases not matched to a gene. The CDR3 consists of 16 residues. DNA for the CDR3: TGCGCCAGCAGCCAGGGACTAGCGGGGGCCTACTACGAGCAGTACTTC. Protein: CASSQGLAGAYYEQYF.

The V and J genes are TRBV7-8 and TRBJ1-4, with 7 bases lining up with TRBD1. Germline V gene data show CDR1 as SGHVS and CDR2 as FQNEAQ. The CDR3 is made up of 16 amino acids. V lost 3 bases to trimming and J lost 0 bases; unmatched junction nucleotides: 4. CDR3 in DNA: TGTGCCAGCAGCTTTATGGGACAGTCAACTAATGAAAAACTGTTTTTT. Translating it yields CASSFMGQSTNEKLFF.

The CDR3 bases are TGCGCCAGCAGCCAATTGGGACAGTGGGCAAGCTCACCCCTCCACTTT. Amino acid sequence: CASSQLGQWASSPLHF. The chain uses TRBV4-3 and TRBJ1-6; 7 nucleotides match TRBD1. The junction had 11 bases not matched to a gene; V was cut back by 2 bases and J by 10 bases. CDR3 size: 16 residues. Germline V gene data show CDR1 as LGHNA and CDR2 as YSLEER.

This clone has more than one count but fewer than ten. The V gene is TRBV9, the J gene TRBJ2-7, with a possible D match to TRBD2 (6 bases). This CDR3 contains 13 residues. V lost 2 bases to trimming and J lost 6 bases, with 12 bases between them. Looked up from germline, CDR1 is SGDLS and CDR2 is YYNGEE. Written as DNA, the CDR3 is TGTGCCAGCAGCGTGTGGGGGGACGGCGAGCAGTACTTC. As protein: CASSVWGDGEQYF.

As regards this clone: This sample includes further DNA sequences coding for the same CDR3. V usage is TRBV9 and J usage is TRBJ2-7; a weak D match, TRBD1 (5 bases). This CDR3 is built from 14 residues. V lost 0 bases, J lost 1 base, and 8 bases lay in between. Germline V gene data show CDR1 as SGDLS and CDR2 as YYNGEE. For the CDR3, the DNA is TGTGCCAGCAGCGTAGGGTCAGGGTCCTACGAGCAGTACTTC. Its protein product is CASSVGSGSYEQYF.

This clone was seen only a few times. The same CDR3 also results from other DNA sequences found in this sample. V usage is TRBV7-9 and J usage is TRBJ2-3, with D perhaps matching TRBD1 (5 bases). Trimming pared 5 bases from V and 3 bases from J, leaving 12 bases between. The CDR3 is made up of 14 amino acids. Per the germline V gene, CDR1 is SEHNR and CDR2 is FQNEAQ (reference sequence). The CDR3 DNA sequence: TGTGCCAGCAGCCGACCGCAGGGAACAGATACGCAGTATTTT. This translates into CASSRPQGTDTQYF.

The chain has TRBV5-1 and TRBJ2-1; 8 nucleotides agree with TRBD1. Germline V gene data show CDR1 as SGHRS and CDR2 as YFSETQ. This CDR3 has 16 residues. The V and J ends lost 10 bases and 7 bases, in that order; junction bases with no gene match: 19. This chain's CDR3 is CASAVQYQQGVNEQFF. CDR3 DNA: TGCGCCTCCGCGGTCCAGTATCAACAGGGGGTAAATGAGCAGTTCTTC.

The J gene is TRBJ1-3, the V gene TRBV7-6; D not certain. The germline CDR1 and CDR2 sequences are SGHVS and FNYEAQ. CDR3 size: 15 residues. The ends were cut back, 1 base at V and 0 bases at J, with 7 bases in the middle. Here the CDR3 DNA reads TGTGCCAGCAGCTTAGAGCATCTCTCTGGAAACACCATATATTTT. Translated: CASSLEHLSGNTIYF.

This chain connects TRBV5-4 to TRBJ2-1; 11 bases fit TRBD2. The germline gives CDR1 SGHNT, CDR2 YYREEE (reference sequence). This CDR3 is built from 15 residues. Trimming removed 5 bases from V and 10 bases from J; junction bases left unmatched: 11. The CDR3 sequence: CASRWGGTSGKEQFF. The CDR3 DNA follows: TGTGCCAGCAGGTGGGGGGGGACTAGCGGCAAGGAGCAGTTCTTC. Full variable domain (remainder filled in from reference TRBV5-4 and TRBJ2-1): ETGVTQSPTHLIKTRGQQVTLRCSSQSGHNTVSWYQQALGQGPQFIFQYYREEENGRGNFPPRFSGLQFPNYSSELNVNALELDDSALYLCASRWGGTSGKEQFFGPGTRLTVL.